This T cell receptor (beta chain) appears in the sequencing data of a study of graft-versus-host responses after intestinal transplantation. Remarks on this clone: Its target is not known.

The study's findings and limits: Peak circulating GvH clone levels were associated with early post-transplant HvG declines.

Germline V gene data show CDR1 as SGDLS and CDR2 as YYNGEE. V was clipped by 3 bases and J by 0 bases, with 13 bases between them. The CDR3 loop spans 15 amino acids. Using immunoSEQ multiplex PCR, the repertoire was profiled, and TCRdb retains in-frame clones only, with some absent. Of about 71,000 clones listed, about 90% were seen once; the top ten hold approximately 1.3%. The J gene is TRBJ2-7, the V gene TRBV9; possible D gene TRBD2, 6 bases. The sample was unstimulated CD8+ T cells sorted from spleen or lymph node cells, taken before intestinal transplant. This TCR derives from a human donor who received an intestinal transplant. Here the CDR3 DNA reads TGTGCCAGCAGCGAAGGGGACTCAGCCTCCTACGAGCAGTACTTC. It is translated as CASSEGDSASYEQYF.